The rows below give T cell receptor beta chains drawn from one sample of a study of shared clonotypes between healthy human individuals. Libraries were prepared by immunoSEQ multiplex PCR; TCRdb keeps only in-frame clonotypes and omits some of them. This sample has under 1 million clones, with 90% to 95% found just once. The material sequenced was naive CD8+ T cells sorted from blood. These receptors came from a man aged 25-45 years in good health. Each CDR3 is given with its conserved first and last residue. A D gene is named only where the DNA matches it firmly. A row's size may be missing; if present it is once, few, many or a size class.

d_gene	v_gene	abundance	j_gene	CDR3aa	CDR3nt
NA	TRBV29-1	NA	TRBJ2-4	CSVTSGMKNIQYF	TGCAGCGTTACCTCGGGAATGAAAAACATTCAGTACTTC
TRBD2	TRBV29-1	NA	TRBJ2-1	CSARDYLSYNEQFF	TGCAGCGCTAGGGACTACCTCTCCTACAATGAGCAGTTCTTC
TRBD2	TRBV7-7	NA	TRBJ2-2	CASSAARGVTSGDIYGELFF	TGTGCTAGCAGCGCAGCGCGTGGGGTGACTAGCGGGGATATCTACGGGGAGCTGTTTTTT
NA	TRBV12-5	NA	TRBJ2-3	CASGFSRGTDTQYF	TGTGCTAGTGGTTTTAGCCGTGGCACAGATACGCAGTATTTT
NA	TRBV19	NA	TRBJ1-4	CASSSSRDGNEKLFF	TGTGCCAGTAGCTCCTCAAGGGACGGAAATGAAAAACTGTTTTTT
TRBD1	TRBV4-3	NA	TRBJ2-7	CASSQYQGAGEQYF	TGCGCCAGCAGCCAATATCAGGGGGCCGGCGAGCAGTACTTC
NA	TRBV28	NA	TRBJ2-3	CASSFRPNTDTQYF	TGTGCCAGCAGTTTTAGACCTAACACAGATACGCAGTATTTT
NA	TRBV28	NA	TRBJ1-5	CASSLQEYSNQPQHF	TGTGCCAGCAGTTTACAGGAATATAGCAATCAGCCCCAGCATTTT
TRBD1	TRBV28	NA	TRBJ2-2	CASSLPGQGGTGELFF	TGTGCCAGCAGTTTACCCGGACAGGGTGGCACCGGGGAGCTGTTTTTT
TRBD1	TRBV19	NA	TRBJ1-4	CASRLGQARGNEKLFF	TGTGCCAGTAGACTCGGACAGGCCCGAGGGAATGAAAAACTGTTTTTT
TRBD1	TRBV5-1	NA	TRBJ1-3	CASGQGAMENTIYF	TGCGCCAGCGGACAGGGGGCAATGGAAAACACCATATATTTT
NA	TRBV27	NA	TRBJ2-7	CASSPSRGAYEQYF	TGTGCCAGCAGCCCCAGCCGGGGGGCATACGAGCAGTACTTC
NA	TRBV13	NA	TRBJ2-7	CASSQFGAYEQYF	TGTGCCAGCAGCCAGTTCGGGGCCTACGAGCAGTACTTC
NA	TRBV7-2	NA	TRBJ2-7	CASSLAQTYEQYF	TGTGCCAGCAGCTTAGCGCAAACCTACGAGCAGTACTTC
NA	TRBV4-1	few	TRBJ1-2	CASSGRVAYGYTF	TGCGCCAGCAGCGGGAGGGTAGCCTATGGCTACACCTTC
NA	TRBV11-2	NA	TRBJ2-5	CASSNSDETQYF	TGTGCCAGCAGCAATAGTGACGAGACCCAGTACTTC
NA	TRBV2	NA	TRBJ2-1	CASKGGYNEQFF	TGTGCCAGCAAAGGGGGCTACAATGAGCAGTTCTTC
NA	TRBV7-9	NA	TRBJ2-3	CASSPGTGTQYF	TGTGCCAGCAGCCCAGGCACGGGTACGCAGTATTTT
NA	TRBV5-6	NA	TRBJ1-1	CATRLYPGDTEAFF	TGTGCCACCCGTCTGTACCCCGGTGACACTGAAGCTTTCTTT
NA	TRBV4-1	NA	TRBJ1-5	CASSQDEGSSNQPQHF	TGCGCCAGCAGCCAAGATGAGGGCAGTAGCAATCAGCCCCAGCATTTT
TRBD2	TRBV7-9	NA	TRBJ2-1	CASSPGTSGRPNEQFF	TGTGCCAGCAGCCCGGGGACTAGCGGGAGGCCCAATGAGCAGTTCTTC
TRBD2	TRBV5-8	NA	TRBJ2-7	CASSLGGGTAYEQYF	TGTGCCAGCAGCTTGGGGGGAGGGACGGCCTACGAGCAGTACTTC
TRBD2	TRBV5-1	NA	TRBJ2-1	CASSLLGTSGTSYNEQFF	TGCGCCAGCAGCTTGTTAGGGACTAGCGGGACATCCTACAATGAGCAGTTCTTC
NA	TRBV9	NA	TRBJ1-2	CASSVAEMYGYTF	TGTGCCAGCAGCGTAGCTGAGATGTATGGCTACACCTTC
TRBD1	TRBV4-1	NA	TRBJ1-1	CASSPGQGEAFF	TGCGCCAGCAGCCCCGGACAGGGGGAAGCTTTCTTT
NA	TRBV7-9	NA	TRBJ1-5	CASSLFGQPQHF	TGTGCCAGCAGCTTATTTGGTCAGCCCCAGCATTTT
TRBD2	TRBV7-6	once	TRBJ2-2	CASSLPAGDASGELFF	TGTGCCAGCAGCCTACCGGCGGGAGATGCATCCGGGGAGCTGTTTTTT
NA	TRBV15	NA	TRBJ1-4	CATSPRGTTNEKLFF	TGTGCCACCAGCCCCCGGGGGACAACTAATGAAAAACTGTTTTTT
NA	TRBV9	NA	TRBJ2-3	CASSAVRGGLSFPRDTQYF	TGTGCCAGCAGCGCCGTTAGAGGGGGACTGTCTTTCCCTCGAGATACGCAGTATTTT
TRBD2	TRBV19	NA	TRBJ2-7	CASSMVAGSSYEQYF	TGTGCCAGTAGTATGGTAGCGGGGAGCTCCTACGAGCAGTACTTC
NA	TRBV2	NA	TRBJ2-3	CASSEKTSVVNTDTQYF	TGTGCCAGCAGTGAAAAGACTAGTGTAGTGAACACAGATACGCAGTATTTT
NA	TRBV14	NA	TRBJ2-2	CASSQDEGWELFF	TGTGCCAGCAGCCAAGATGAGGGCTGGGAGCTGTTTTTT
NA	TRBV19	NA	TRBJ1-5	CASSIEGPSNQPQHF	TGTGCCAGTAGTATCGAAGGACCTAGCAATCAGCCCCAGCATTTT
NA	TRBV28	once	TRBJ2-5	CASSLGAGDGEETQYF	TGTGCCAGCAGTTTAGGGGCCGGGGATGGAGAAGAGACCCAGTACTTC
NA	TRBV30	NA	TRBJ2-7	CAWEVGRGYEQYF	TGTGCCTGGGAAGTTGGCAGGGGTTACGAGCAGTACTTC
NA	TRBV7-9	NA	TRBJ2-1	CASSQDGSSYNEQFF	TGTGCCAGCAGCCAAGACGGAAGCTCCTACAATGAGCAGTTCTTC
NA	TRBV29-1	NA	TRBJ2-1	CSVVGPGNEQFF	TGCAGCGTTGTGGGGCCGGGGAATGAGCAGTTCTTC
TRBD2	TRBV19	NA	TRBJ2-1	CASSPGSGLAAYNEQFF	TGTGCCAGTAGCCCGGGATCGGGACTAGCGGCCTACAATGAGCAGTTCTTC
NA	TRBV13	NA	TRBJ2-7	CASSLALDPYEQYF	TGTGCCAGCAGCTTAGCCCTAGACCCCTACGAGCAGTACTTC
TRBD2	TRBV7-8	NA	TRBJ2-7	CASRLAVATYEQYF	TGTGCCAGCAGGCTAGCGGTGGCTACCTACGAGCAGTACTTC
TRBD1	TRBV2	NA	TRBJ2-1	CAGRRTGGPNEQFF	TGTGCCGGGAGAAGGACAGGAGGTCCCAATGAGCAGTTCTTC
TRBD2	TRBV15	NA	TRBJ2-3	CATSRTASGSGATDTQYF	TGTGCCACCAGCAGAACCGCTAGCGGGAGCGGTGCCACAGATACGCAGTATTTT
NA	TRBV4-3	NA	TRBJ2-5	CASSQDQTGETQYF	TGCGCCAGCAGCCAAGATCAGACGGGCGAGACCCAGTACTTC
TRBD2	TRBV28	NA	TRBJ2-5	CASSLYTGTNEETQYF	TGTGCCAGCAGTTTATACACCGGGACTAACGAGGAGACCCAGTACTTC
NA	TRBV7-2	NA	TRBJ2-1	CASRKLGDNEQFF	TGTGCCAGCAGAAAACTAGGGGATAATGAGCAGTTCTTC
TRBD1	TRBV10-1	NA	TRBJ1-2	CASRGTGSYGYTF	TGCGCCAGCAGGGGGACAGGGTCCTATGGCTACACCTTC
TRBD2	TRBV19	NA	TRBJ2-1	CASRSSGSGAYNEQFF	TGTGCCAGCCGTTCTAGCGGGAGTGGGGCCTACAATGAGCAGTTCTTC
NA	TRBV6-5	NA	TRBJ2-2	CASGDTGELFF	TGTGCCAGCGGGGACACCGGGGAGCTGTTTTTT
NA	TRBV7-9	NA	TRBJ1-2	CASSTGSGYTF	TGTGCCAGCAGCACAGGGAGCGGCTACACCTTC
TRBD1	TRBV27	NA	TRBJ1-4	CASAPGQGTSRLFF	TGTGCCAGCGCACCGGGACAGGGTACCTCGCGACTGTTTTTT
TRBD2	TRBV29-1	NA	TRBJ2-7	CSVRSGNTYEQYF	TGCAGCGTTCGCAGCGGGAATACCTACGAGCAGTACTTC
NA	TRBV27	NA	TRBJ2-1	CASSPEEGIYNEQFF	TGTGCCAGCAGTCCGGAGGAAGGGATTTACAATGAGCAGTTCTTC
NA	TRBV27	NA	TRBJ1-2	CASSFQDYGYTF	TGTGCCAGCAGTTTCCAGGACTATGGCTACACCTTC
TRBD1	TRBV15	once	TRBJ2-7	CATSRTRDRANEQYF	TGTGCCACCAGCAGAACGAGGGACAGGGCCAACGAGCAGTACTTC
NA	TRBV7-9	once	TRBJ2-7	CASSLDGSYEQYF	TGTGCCAGCAGCTTAGACGGCTCCTACGAGCAGTACTTC
TRBD2	TRBV28	few	TRBJ2-7	CASCSSGRSYEQYF	TGTGCCAGCTGTAGTAGCGGGAGATCCTACGAGCAGTACTTC